What follows are 7 T cell receptor beta chains derived from one specimen sequenced in a study of blood T cell repertoires in COVID-19. Sequencing was performed with immunoSEQ multiplex PCR; in TCRdb, only in-frame clones are kept and a portion is missing. In the table there are about 290,000 clones, roughly nine tenths of which are singletons. What was sequenced was PBMCs or T cells enriched from blood (not recorded which). Receptors were obtained from a woman aged 40-49 years who had recovered from COVID-19.

V is TRBV7-8 and J is TRBJ1-1, with D perhaps TRBD1 (5 bases). The length of the CDR3 is 15 residues. Germline lookup yields CDR1 SGHVS and CDR2 FQNEAQ. Trimming took off 3 bases at V and 7 bases at J, with 18 bases between the two ends. The CDR3 sequence: CASSFLNRGSDEAFF. CDR3 sequence (DNA): TGTGCCAGCAGCTTTCTGAATCGGGGGTCCGATGAAGCTTTCTTT. The full variable domain, in which reference TRBV7-8 and TRBJ1-1 provide the parts outside the CDR3, is GAGVSQSPRYKVAKRGQDVALRCDPISGHVSLFWYQQALGQGPEFLTYFQNEAQLDKSGLPSDRFFAERPEGSVSTLKIQRTQQEDSAVYLCASSFLNRGSDEAFFGQGTRLTVV.

The V call is TRBV2, the J call TRBJ1-5; maybe TRBD1 (6 bases). Deletions cut 5 bases from V and 6 bases from J, with 8 bases between. Looked up from germline, CDR1 is SNHLY and CDR2 is FYNNEI. The CDR3 has 12 amino acids. The CDR3: CASSTGSQPQHF. The CDR3 DNA reads as TGTGCCAGCAGTACAGGGAGTCAGCCCCAGCATTTT. The variable domain in full, with the rest retrieved from reference TRBV2 and TRBJ1-5, is EPEVTQTPSHQVTQMGQEVILRCVPISNHLYFYWYRQILGQKVEFLVSFYNNEISEKSEIFDDQFSVERPDGSNFTLKIRSTKLEDSAMYFCASSTGSQPQHFGDGTRLSIL.

This clone showed up just once. The J gene is TRBJ1-4, the V gene TRBV5-4, with 9 bases aligning to TRBD1. V dropped 1 base and J dropped 5; count of bases not matched to a gene: 9. The CDR3 sequence is 17 residues long. Germline loops: CDR1 SGHNT, CDR2 YYREEE (reference sequence). As DNA, the CDR3 is TGTGCCAGCAGCTTGAGGGCCGGAACAGGGGGCAATGAAAAACTGTTTTTT. This codes for CASSLRAGTGGNEKLFF.

This rearrangement joins TRBV7-9 to TRBJ2-3; perhaps TRBD2 as D (9 bases). The ends were cut back, 10 bases at V and 2 bases at J, with 22 bases in the middle. From germline, CDR1 is SEHNR and CDR2 FQNEAQ (reference sequence). This CDR3 has 16 residues. The CDR3 spells CATRTGRGGLTDTQYF. The CDR3 DNA follows: TGTGCCACCAGGACAGGGCGGGGGGGCCTCACAGATACGCAGTATTTT.

This chain connects TRBV9 to TRBJ1-2; TRBD1 aligns across 10 bases. Per germline, CDR1 SGDLS and CDR2 YYNGEE. The CDR3 contains 14 residues. The trim removed 0 bases at V and 7 bases at J, leaving 3 bases unmatched. The CDR3 DNA follows: TGTGCCAGCAGCGTAGGGACAGGGGGACGTGGCTACACCTTC. Translation gives CASSVGTGGRGYTF.

This chain joins TRBV11-2 and TRBJ1-2, with no clear D. The CDR3 contains 15 residues. CDR1 is SGHAT, CDR2 FQNNGV, per germline. Trimming stripped 0 bases from V and 2 bases from J, with 10 bases between. CDR3 in DNA: TGTGCCAGCAGCTTAGATCGCCAGTCCAACTATGGCTACACCTTC. It yields the protein CASSLDRQSNYGYTF.

This clone was picked up one time. The chain has TRBV19 and TRBJ2-7, with 7 nucleotides matching TRBD2. Per the germline V gene, CDR1 is LNHDA and CDR2 is SQIVND (reference sequence). The CDR3 is 15 amino acids. V gave up 3 bases and J gave up 4 bases; unmatched junction bases: 9. The CDR3 is CASSIGGTTFYEQYF. CDR3 bases: TGTGCCAGTAGTATCGGCGGGACTACCTTTTACGAGCAGTACTTC.